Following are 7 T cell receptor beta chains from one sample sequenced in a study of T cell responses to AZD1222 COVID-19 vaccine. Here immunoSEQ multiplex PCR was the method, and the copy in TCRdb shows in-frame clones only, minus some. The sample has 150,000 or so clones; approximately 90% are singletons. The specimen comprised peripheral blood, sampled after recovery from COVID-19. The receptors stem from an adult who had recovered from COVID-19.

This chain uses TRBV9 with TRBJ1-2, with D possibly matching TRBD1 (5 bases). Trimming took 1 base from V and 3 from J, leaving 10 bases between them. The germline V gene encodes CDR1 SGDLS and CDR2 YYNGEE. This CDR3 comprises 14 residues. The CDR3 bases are TGTGCCAGCAGCGTAAGCCTCAGGGACTATGGCTACACCTTC. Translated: CASSVSLRDYGYTF.

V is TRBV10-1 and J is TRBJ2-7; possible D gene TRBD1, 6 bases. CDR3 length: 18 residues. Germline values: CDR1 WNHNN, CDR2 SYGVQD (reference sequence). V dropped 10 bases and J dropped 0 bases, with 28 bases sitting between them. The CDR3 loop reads CATKGVLEGYPTSYEQYF. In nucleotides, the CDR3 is TGCGCCACTAAGGGGGTCCTCGAGGGGTATCCCACCTCCTACGAGCAGTACTTC.

CDR3 amino acids: CASSLGLAGVYEQYF. In DNA form, the CDR3 reads TGTGCCAGCAGCTTAGGGCTAGCGGGGGTCTACGAGCAGTACTTC. The genes are TRBV11-2 and TRBJ2-7; 10 positions agree with TRBD2. Trimming removed 1 base from V and 3 bases from J; junction bases left unmatched: 3. Germline-derived CDR1 and CDR2 are SGHAT and FQNNGV. The CDR3 totals 15 residues.

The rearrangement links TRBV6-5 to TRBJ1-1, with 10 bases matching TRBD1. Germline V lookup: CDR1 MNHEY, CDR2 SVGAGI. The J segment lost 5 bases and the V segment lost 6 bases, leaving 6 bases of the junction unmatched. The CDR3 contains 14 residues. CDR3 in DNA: TGTGCCAGCAGGGGAGACAGGGGGCATACTGAAGCTTTCTTT. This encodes CASRGDRGHTEAFF.

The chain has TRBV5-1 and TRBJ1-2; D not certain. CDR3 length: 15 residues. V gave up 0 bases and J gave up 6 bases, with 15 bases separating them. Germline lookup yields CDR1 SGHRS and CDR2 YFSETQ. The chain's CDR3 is CASSLDPFRADGYTF. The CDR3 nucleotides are TGCGCCAGCAGCTTGGATCCATTCCGGGCGGATGGCTACACCTTC.

The chain's CDR3 is CASSYGASLGAGDTQYF. For the CDR3, the DNA is TGTGCCAGCAGTTACGGGGCTAGCTTGGGGGCGGGAGATACGCAGTATTTT. The J gene is TRBJ2-3, the V gene TRBV6-2 or TRBV6-3; weak D call: TRBD1 (6 bases). The CDR3 spans 17 residues. Germline V CDR1 and CDR2: MNHEY, SVGEGT. V was trimmed by 2 bases and J by 5 bases, leaving 20 bases between them.

CDR3 residues: CASSQGLASNEQFF. The CDR3 DNA is TGCGCCAGCAGCCAAGGGCTAGCTAGCAATGAGCAGTTCTTC. The chain is built from TRBV4-3 and TRBJ2-1; maybe TRBD2 (5 bases). This CDR3 is built from 14 residues. Germline V gene lookup returns CDR1 LGHNA and CDR2 YSLEER. V gave up 1 base and J gave up 6 bases, with 10 bases separating them.